This entry lists 20 T cell receptor beta chains sequenced from one sample in a study of T cell repertoires in aging, cancer and after chemotherapy. A mixed TRB-A/B primer pool amplified rearranged TRB by multiplex touch-down PCR. From the multiplex PCR reads, TCRdb called clonotypes with MiXCR, one entry per CDR3 protein. Of fewer than 6,500 distinct CDR3 sequences detected, roughly a quarter appear once; the ten largest clones hold about 4%. Peripheral blood genomic DNA, not sorted cells or RNA, was the template. Sequenced input: blood. The receptor source for this set is a human donor in good health.

This clonotype is medium-sized (0.01 to 0.1%) in the sample. The chain couples TRBV5-1 to TRBJ2-2; 7 nucleotides line up with TRBD1. Germline CDR1 reads SGHRS; CDR2 reads YFSETQ. The CDR3 consists of 16 residues. The V gene end was trimmed by 0 bases and the J gene end by 4 bases; junction bases not matched to a gene: 6. CDR3 sequence: CASSLGGYRGTGELFF. The CDR3 DNA sequence: TGCGCCAGCAGCTTGGGAGGGTACAGGGGCACCGGGGAGCTGTTTTTT.

Worth noting for this clonotype: This sequence may be a read error, since a much larger clone differs from it by one base. The J gene is TRBJ2-1, the V gene TRBV11-3; TRBD1 aligns across 7 bases. The CDR3 runs 19 residues. The germline V gene encodes CDR1 SGHNT and CDR2 YENEEA. The CDR3 sequence: CASSLEGYGTDSSHNEQFF. CDR3 DNA: TGTGCCAGCAGCTTAGAAGGCTACGGGACAGACAGCTCCCACAATGAGCAGTTCTTC. Filled out from reference TRBV11-3 and TRBJ2-1, the complete variable domain reads EAGVVQSPRYKIIEKKQPVAFWCNPISGHNTLYWYLQNLGQGPELLIRYENEEAVDDSQLPKDRFSAERLKGVDSTLKIQPAELGDSAVYLCASSLEGYGTDSSHNEQFFGPGTRLTVL.

This clonotype is judged medium-sized. This chain joins TRBV6-1 and TRBJ2-7; tentatively, D is TRBD1 (7 bases). Trimming stripped 2 bases from V and 2 bases from J, with 13 bases between. CDR3 length: 15 residues. Germline lookup yields CDR1 MNHNS and CDR2 SASEGT. CDR3 loop: CASSERRGQPYEQYF. DNA for the CDR3: TGTGCCAGCAGTGAAAGGAGGGGACAGCCCTACGAGCAGTACTTC.

The chain couples TRBV12-3 or TRBV12-4 to TRBJ1-1; D gene ambiguous. This CDR3 spans 12 amino acids. Trimming stripped 7 bases from V and 1 base from J, with 7 bases between. In DNA, the CDR3 is TGTGCCAGCAAGCCAGGGAACACTGAAGCTTTCTTT. It yields the protein CASKPGNTEAFF.

By share, this clonotype counts as medium-sized. This rearrangement joins TRBV20-1 to TRBJ1-1; unclear D gene. This CDR3 is built from 15 residues. V shed 0 bases and J shed 1 base, with 12 bases lying between them. Germline values: CDR1 DFQATT, CDR2 SNEGSKA (reference sequence). The CDR3 sequence: CSARDLAGSNTEAFF. CDR3 DNA: TGCAGTGCTAGAGATTTAGCAGGATCGAACACTGAAGCTTTCTTT.

A word on this clonotype: A read error may be the cause here, since a much bigger clone is one base away. The CDR3 bases are TGTGCCAGCAGTGTGACAGGGAGTCCACCCCTCCTCTTT. It translates to CASSVTGSPPLLF. V usage is TRBV6-1 and J usage is TRBJ1-6, with TRBD1 matching over 7 bases. The germline V gene encodes CDR1 MNHNS and CDR2 SASEGT. The CDR3 contains 13 residues.

The V and J genes are TRBV6-5 and TRBJ2-3; TRBD2 agrees at 7 bases. V trimming: 2 bases; J trimming: 5 bases; junction bases outside the gene matches: 13. This CDR3 comprises 17 residues. Germline V CDR1 and CDR2: MNHEY, SVGAGI. The CDR3 is CASSYTRTGAGEDTQYF. DNA of the CDR3: TGTGCCAGCAGTTACACCCGCACCGGGGCGGGAGAAGATACGCAGTATTTT.

This chain joins TRBV20-1 and TRBJ2-7, with D perhaps TRBD2 (6 bases). Between the trimmed V and J ends, which lost 5 bases and 2 bases, there was a span of 16 bases. The CDR3 sequence is 14 residues long. Germline CDR1 is DFQATT and CDR2 is SNEGSKA (reference sequence). The CDR3 loop reads CSAEGGLKPYEQYV. DNA of the CDR3: TGCAGTGCTGAGGGAGGACTCAAACCCTACGAGCAGTACGTC.

V and J are TRBV12-3 or TRBV12-4 and TRBJ2-4; D is undetermined. CDR3 length: 13 amino acids. With 8 bases removed from V and 0 bases from J, the gap between germline ends came to 8 bases. CDR3 in amino acids: CASLSRAKNIQYF. CDR3 DNA sequence: TGTGCCAGCTTAAGCAGAGCCAAAAACATTCAGTACTTC.

This clonotype is medium-sized by share. The CDR3 nucleotides read TGTGCCAGTAGCTTTCAGGGGCGTAGCACAGATACGCAGTATTTT. It translates to CASSFQGRSTDTQYF. V usage is TRBV19 and J usage is TRBJ2-3; TRBD1 is a possible D gene (6 bases). Germline V gene lookup returns CDR1 LNHDA and CDR2 SQIVND (reference sequence). This CDR3 is 15 amino acids long. Trimming removed 6 bases at V and 0 bases at J, with 13 bases between.

There are a few counts of this clonotype. V usage is TRBV5-5 and J usage is TRBJ2-3, with TRBD1 as a possible D gene (5 bases). Germline V lookup: CDR1 SGHKS, CDR2 YYEKEE (reference sequence). Between the trimmed V and J ends, which lost 1 base and 2 bases, there was a span of 11 bases. CDR3 length: 15 residues. CDR3 in DNA: TGTGCCAGCAGCTTGTTTGGACAATTCACAGATACGCAGTATTTT. Residues: CASSLFGQFTDTQYF.

The chain combines TRBV5-6 with TRBJ2-1, with 13 bases fitting TRBD2. Germline-derived CDR1 and CDR2 are SGHDT and YYEEEE. The CDR3 consists of 17 residues. V trimming: 0 bases; J trimming: 7 bases; junction bases outside the gene matches: 7. The CDR3 region has the DNA TGTGCCAGCAGCTTGGGGACCCGGACTAGCGGGAGTAATGAGCAGTTCTTC. This translates into CASSLGTRTSGSNEQFF. The full variable domain, rest sourced from reference TRBV5-6 and TRBJ2-1, is DAGVTQSPTHLIKTRGQQVTLRCSPKSGHDTVSWYQQALGQGPQFIFQYYEEEERQRGNFPDRFSGHQFPNYSSELNVNALLLGDSALYLCASSLGTRTSGSNEQFFGPGTRLTVL.

This clonotype is medium-sized (0.01 to 0.1%). CDR3 loop: CASSSFTGELFF. The CDR3 region has the DNA TGTGCCAGCAGCTCCTTTACCGGGGAGCTGTTTTTT. The chain joins TRBV13 to TRBJ2-2; no reliable D call. Germline V gene data show CDR1 as PRHDT and CDR2 as FYEKMQ (reference sequence). The V gene lost 4 bases and the J gene lost 5 bases, with 5 bases spanning the gap. CDR3 length: 12 residues. Together with reference TRBV13 and TRBJ2-2, the CDR3 gives the full variable domain: AAGVIQSPRHLIKEKRETATLKCYPIPRHDTVYWYQQGPGQDPQFLISFYEKMQSDKGSIPDRFSAQQFSDYHSELNMSSLELGDSALYFCASSSFTGELFFGEGSRLTVL.

The chain combines TRBV21-1 with TRBJ2-5; the DNA was not used to check the table's D call, TRBD1. TRBV21-1 is noted as a pseudogene. The CDR3 length is 15 residues. In nucleotides, the CDR3 is TGTGCCAGCAGCAAAGTGCCCCGGACAGGCGGGACCCAGTACTTC. Translation: CASSKVPRTGGTQYF.

V gene TRBV5-1 combines with J gene TRBJ1-3, with TRBD1 as a possible D gene (5 bases). Trimming took off 0 bases at V and 3 bases at J, with 22 bases between the two ends. The CDR3 is 19 residues long. Germline V CDR1 and CDR2: SGHRS, YFSETQ. In DNA, the CDR3 is TGCGCCAGCAGCTTGGCAGGGACGGACCTCTTAATCAGTGGAAACACCATATATTTT. Protein sequence: CASSLAGTDLLISGNTIYF. The full variable domain, with the rest looked up from reference TRBV5-1 and TRBJ1-3, is KAGVTQTPRYLIKTRGQQVTLSCSPISGHRSVSWYQQTPGQGLQFLFEYFSETQRNKGNFPGRFSGRQFSNSRSEMNVSTLELGDSALYLCASSLAGTDLLISGNTIYFGEGSWLTVV.

This chain connects TRBV7-2 to TRBJ1-5; possible D gene TRBD1, 5 bases. The germline gives CDR1 SGHTA, CDR2 FQGNSA. The germline V and J ends were trimmed by 5 bases and 11 bases, with 19 bases remaining between them. The CDR3 loop spans 14 amino acids. CDR3 in amino acids: CASSADIGETAQHF. The DNA of the CDR3 is TGTGCCAGCAGCGCGGACATTGGGGAGACGGCCCAGCATTTT.

The CDR3 DNA reads as TGCAGTGCCCAAGGAGGGACTACTAGCGCAGATACGCAGTATTTT. Amino acids: CSAQGGTTSADTQYF. This chain joins TRBV20-1 and TRBJ2-3; TRBD2 matches at 7 bases. Germline V gene lookup returns CDR1 DFQATT and CDR2 SNEGSKA (reference sequence). J was trimmed by 4 bases and V by 6 bases; bases with no gene match: 13. This CDR3 spans 15 amino acids.

The chain couples TRBV6-2 or TRBV6-3 to TRBJ1-5, with D maybe TRBD1 (6 bases). CDR1 is MNHEY and CDR2 is SVGEGT in the germline V gene. Trimming shortened V by 8 bases and J by 0 bases, and 8 bases separated the two germline ends. The CDR3 sequence is 13 residues long. The CDR3: CASGDISNQPQHF. The CDR3 coding sequence is TGTGCCAGCGGGGACATTAGCAATCAGCCCCAGCATTTT.

Relative to its sample, this clonotype is medium-sized. The chain employs TRBV6-1 and TRBJ1-4, with D unresolved. Germline V gives CDR1 MNHNS, CDR2 SASEGT. Deletions cut 2 bases from V and 12 bases from J, with 19 bases between. The CDR3 spans 15 residues. CDR3 DNA sequence: TGTGCCAGCAGTGAATCACGATGGGTTTATGGGGAACTGTTTTTT. The encoded protein is CASSESRWVYGELFF.

The rearrangement links TRBV28 to TRBJ1-2; D might be TRBD1 (5 bases). The CDR3 runs to 15 residues. Deletions cut 7 bases from V and 1 base from J, with 16 bases between. CDR1 is MDHEN, CDR2 SYDVKM, per germline. CDR3 sequence: CASKVQAGLNYGYTF. The CDR3 DNA reads as TGTGCCAGCAAAGTACAGGCAGGTCTTAACTATGGCTACACCTTC.